This T cell receptor (beta chain) was recorded in a study of blood T cell repertoires in COVID-19. Study information: Both acute and convalescent COVID-19 samples were obtained from the United States, Italy and Spain. PBMCs, B-cell-depleted T cells, or T cells provided the cDNA or gDNA that made up the material.

Seattle's cohort entered during active infection and was followed longitudinally. From germline, CDR1 is SGHRS and CDR2 YFSETQ. V shed 2 bases and J 4 bases; nucleotides not matched to a gene: 2. This CDR3 has 13 residues. Original analysis: Reference gene primer amplification in the assay estimated nucleated cell counts. Assay used: immunoSEQ multiplex PCR; TCRdb lists only in-frame clones, some missing. The V and J calls and the clone size are those of that table, but D and trimming were determined from the DNA. The sample contains around 300,000 clones, 75% to 95% of which appear only once. What was sequenced was peripheral blood. This rearrangement joins TRBV5-1 to TRBJ1-1, with 7 bases lining up with TRBD1. The TCR was taken from a woman in her 30s with COVID-19, enrolled during active disease. The CDR3 is CASSLGTATEAFF. In DNA form, the CDR3 reads TGCGCCAGCAGCTTAGGGACAGCCACTGAAGCTTTCTTT.